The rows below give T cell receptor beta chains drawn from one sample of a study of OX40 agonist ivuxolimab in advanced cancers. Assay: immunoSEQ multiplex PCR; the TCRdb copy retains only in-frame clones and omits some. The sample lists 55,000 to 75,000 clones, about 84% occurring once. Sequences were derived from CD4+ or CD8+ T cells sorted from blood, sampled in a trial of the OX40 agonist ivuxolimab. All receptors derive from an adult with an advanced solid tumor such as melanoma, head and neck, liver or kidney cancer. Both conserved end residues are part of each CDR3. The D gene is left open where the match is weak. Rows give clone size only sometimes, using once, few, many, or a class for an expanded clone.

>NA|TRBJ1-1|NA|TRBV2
TGTGCCAGCAGTTGGGCTAGGGACACTGAAGCTTTCTTT
CASSWARDTEAFF
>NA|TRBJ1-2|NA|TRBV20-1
TGCAGTGCTAGGGAGGACGGAAGCTACACCTTC
CSAREDGSYTF
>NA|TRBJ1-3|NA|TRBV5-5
TGTGCCAGCAGCTTTGACGGGTACTCTGGAAACACCATATATTTT
CASSFDGYSGNTIYF
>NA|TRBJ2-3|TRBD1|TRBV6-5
TGTGCCAGCAGTTTAAGACAGGGGAGCACAGATACGCAGTATTTT
CASSLRQGSTDTQYF
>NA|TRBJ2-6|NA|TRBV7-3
TGTGCCAGCAGCTTATATCCTCTCGAAAGACCTGGGGCCAACGTCCTGACTTTC
CASSLYPLERPGANVLTF
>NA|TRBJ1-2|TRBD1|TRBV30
TGTGCCTGGAGCTTCCCGGGACAGGGGGCAAGCTACACCTTC
CAWSFPGQGASYTF
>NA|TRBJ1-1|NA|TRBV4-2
TGTGCCAGCAGCCAATATGGAGGGGTTTATTCTGAAGCTTTCTTT
CASSQYGGVYSEAFF
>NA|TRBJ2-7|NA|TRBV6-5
TGTGCCAGCAGTTCCCTGGGGACAAGGTCTTACGAGCAGTACTTC
CASSSLGTRSYEQYF
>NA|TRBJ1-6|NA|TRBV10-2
TGCGCCAGCAGTAGGGGAAATTCACCCCTCCACTTT
CASSRGNSPLHF
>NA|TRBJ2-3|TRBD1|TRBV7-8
TGTGCCAGCAGCTTAGCGCGCCGACAGGGTTATAGAGATACGCAGTATTTT
CASSLARRQGYRDTQYF
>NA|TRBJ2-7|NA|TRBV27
TGTGCCAGCAGTTTAAGAGCGGCGGGGCGCTCCTACGAGCAGTACTTC
CASSLRAAGRSYEQYF
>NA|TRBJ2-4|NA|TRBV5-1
TGCGCCAGCACCACGGTTCCTGGGGGAGGTTCGGACAAAAACATTCAGTACTTC
CASTTVPGGGSDKNIQYF
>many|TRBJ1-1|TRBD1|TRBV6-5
TGTGCCAGCAGACGGACAGGGGTGGGCACTGAAGCTTTCTTT
CASRRTGVGTEAFF
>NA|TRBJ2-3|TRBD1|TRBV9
TGTGCCAGCAGCGAAGGACAGGGACGAGATACGCAGTATTTT
CASSEGQGRDTQYF
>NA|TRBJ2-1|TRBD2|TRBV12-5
TGTGCTAGTGGACTCCTCAGGACTAGCGGGATGTATGAGCAGTTCTTC
CASGLLRTSGMYEQFF